This passage covers 23 T cell receptor beta chains from one sample sequenced in a study of T cell clonality in common variable immunodeficiency. The study, taken as a whole, reports: Fewer deletions and N-nucleotide insertions were reportedly seen in common variable immunodeficiency TCR beta sequences.

Some clones are missing from TCRdb's copy, which holds only in-frame ones; the method was immunoSEQ multiplex PCR. The specimen has under 40,000 clones, none found just once. These receptors have no known antigen. Sequencing was performed on peripheral blood mononuclear cells. The receptors derive from a human donor with common variable immunodeficiency.

This clone was detected ten times or more. The CDR3 goes on 3 residues after the read ends, and that part is filled in from the germline J gene. The chain recombines TRBV5-1 with TRBJ2-3; TRBD2 matches at 8 bases. J lost 2 bases, V lost 3 bases, and 8 bases had no gene match. The V gene's germline CDR1 is SGHRS and CDR2 YFSETQ. The CDR3 loop spans 16 amino acids. The CDR3 sequence: CASSSGVAGPTDTQYF. CDR3 DNA, as far as it was read: TGCGCCAGCAGCTCCGGGGTAGCGGGGCCCACAGATACG.

This clone was seen only a few times. The observed sequence ends 3 residues before the CDR3 terminus, with the missing tail filled in from the germline J gene. The genes are TRBV29-1 and TRBJ2-3; D not resolved. Germline assignment: CDR1 SQVTM and CDR2 ANQGSEA. CDR3 size: 12 residues. V lost 4 bases, J lost 0 bases, and 5 bases lay in between. This CDR3 is CSVAGSTDTQYF. Incomplete CDR3 DNA: TGCAGCGTTGCCGGTAGCACAGATACG.

As for this clone: The CDR3 end is not reached by the read, which stops 3 residues before it; the germline J gene fills it in. This sequence joins TRBV19 and TRBJ1-5; 7 positions match TRBD1. CDR3 size: 15 residues. V shed 8 bases, J shed 1 base, and the junction held 8 bases outside the gene matches. The germline V gene encodes CDR1 LNHDA and CDR2 SQIVND (reference sequence). The CDR3 spells CASGGRGLSNQPQHF. CDR3 DNA (partial): TGTGCCAGTGGTGGCAGGGGGTTAAGCAATCAGCCC. The full variable domain, with the rest looked up from reference TRBV19 and TRBJ1-5, is DGGITQSPKYLFRKEGQNVTLSCEQNLNHDAMYWYRQDPGQGLRLIYYSQIVNDFQKGDIAEGYSVSREKKESFPLTVTSAQKNPTAFYLCASGGRGLSNQPQHFGDGTRLSIL.

About this clone itself: The read finishes 3 residues shy of the CDR3 end, and the germline J gene is used to complete it. The chain recombines TRBV11-2 with TRBJ1-5; D is possibly TRBD1 (6 bases). Deletions cut 2 bases from V and 8 bases from J, with 10 bases between. CDR1 is SGHAT, CDR2 FQNNGV, per germline. This CDR3 region has 13 residues. This chain's CDR3 is CASSLSRGKPQHF. Incomplete CDR3 DNA: TGTGCCAGCAGCTTATCCAGGGGAAAGCCC.

This clone has a count of ten or more. The read ends 3 residues early relative to the CDR3; the germline J gene fills the gap. This chain connects TRBV11-2 to TRBJ1-2, with 8 bases lining up with TRBD1. Unmatched junction bases numbered 4, after V lost 9 bases and J lost 4 bases. The CDR3 loop spans 12 amino acids. Germline assignment: CDR1 SGHAT and CDR2 FQNNGV. The CDR3 loop reads CASGQGAYGYTF. CDR3 bases read: TGTGCCAGTGGACAGGGTGCCTATGGC.

Worth noting for this clone: Sequencing ends 3 residues short of the CDR3 end; the germline J gene provides the rest. V gene TRBV5-1 combines with J gene TRBJ2-5; the D gene is possibly TRBD1 (6 bases). Deletions cut 0 bases from V and 5 bases from J, with 14 bases between. The germline gives CDR1 SGHRS, CDR2 YFSETQ. This CDR3 has 15 amino acids. The CDR3 DNA, read in part, is TGCGCCAGCAGCTTGGACATGTCGAGGGGGGAGACC. This sequence encodes CASSLDMSRGET. The complete CDR3 reads CASSLDMSRGETQYF.

This clone was observed a handful of times. CDR3 loop: CASSDGTYNSPLHF. The sequenced part of the CDR3 DNA is TGTGCCAGCAGCGACGGGACTTATAATTCACCC. The V and J genes are TRBV7-3 and TRBJ1-6; a weak D match, TRBD1 (5 bases). From the germline J gene comes the end of the CDR3, since the read stops 3 residues before it. CDR3 length equals 14 residues. V lost 5 bases and J lost 4, with 9 bases in between. Germline V gene sequence: CDR1 SGHTA, CDR2 FQGTGA.

This clone has ten or more counts. With the read ending 3 residues before the CDR3 end, the germline J gene is used to fill in that end. The chain combines TRBV19 with TRBJ2-7, with 10 bases aligning to TRBD1. The CDR3 runs 16 residues. The V segment lost 5 bases and the J segment 2 bases; nucleotides outside the gene matches: 9. The germline gives CDR1 LNHDA, CDR2 SQIVND (reference sequence). CDR3 sequence: CASSSRSGTGAYEQYF. Partial CDR3 DNA: TGTGCCAGTAGTTCACGTTCCGGGACAGGGGCCTACGAG.

This clone showed up just a few times. The read ends 3 residues early relative to the CDR3; the germline J gene fills the gap. The chain joins TRBV18 to TRBJ2-5; 10 nucleotides align to TRBD2. CDR3 size: 15 residues. With V trimmed by 6 bases and J by 4 bases, 8 bases remained unmatched. Per germline, CDR1 KGHSH and CDR2 LQKENI. The part of the CDR3 DNA that was read is TGTGCCAGCTCCCCGAAGCGGGGGGGTGTAGAGACC. This encodes CASSPKRGGVET. The whole CDR3 protein is CASSPKRGGVETQYF.

This clone came up a few times. The CDR3 end lies 3 residues beyond the end of the read and is filled in from the germline J gene. The V and J genes are TRBV5-1 and TRBJ2-3, with 7 nucleotides matching TRBD2. Germline V gives CDR1 SGHRS, CDR2 YFSETQ. With V trimmed by 0 bases and J by 2 bases, 3 bases remained unmatched. The CDR3 has 15 residues. CDR3: CASSLVGGTTDTQYF. The CDR3 DNA, read in part, is TGCGCCAGCAGCTTGGTCGGGGGGACCACAGATACG.

A remark on this clone: The observed sequence ends 3 residues before the CDR3 terminus, with the missing tail filled in from the germline J gene. The chain combines TRBV19 with TRBJ1-3, with D tentatively TRBD1 (5 bases). Trimming removed 5 bases from V and 0 bases from J, with 20 bases in between. The length of the CDR3 is 18 residues. The germline gives CDR1 LNHDA, CDR2 SQIVND (reference sequence). CDR3 in amino acids: CASSQIRQPKSSGNTIYF. CDR3 DNA (partial): TGTGCCAGTAGTCAAATACGACAGCCAAAAAGCTCTGGAAACACC.

CDR3 sequence reads: CSARDSPSWVTDTQYF. The part of the CDR3 DNA that was read is TGCAGTGCTAGAGATTCCCCTAGCTGGGTCACAGATACG. The chain joins TRBV20-1 to TRBJ2-3, with a tentative D call TRBD2 (5 bases). The read finishes 3 residues shy of the CDR3 end, and the germline J gene is used to complete it. Germline CDR1 and CDR2: DFQATT and SNEGSKA (reference sequence). This CDR3 is 16 amino acids long. Between the trimmed V and J ends, which lost 0 bases and 2 bases, there was a span of 15 bases.

CDR3 residues: CASSSWRSYEQYF. Incomplete CDR3 DNA: TGTGCCAGCAGCTCCTGGCGGTCCTACGAG. The chain combines TRBV7-2 with TRBJ2-7, with D uncertain. The read terminates 3 residues ahead of where the CDR3 ends, so the germline J gene completes it. Trimming removed 4 bases from V and 1 base from J, with 8 bases in between. This CDR3 spans 13 amino acids. Germline V gene sequence: CDR1 SGHTA, CDR2 FQGNSA.

This clone turned up a few times. The missing CDR3 end, 3 residues past where the read stops, is filled in from the germline J gene. The J gene is TRBJ1-2, the V gene TRBV20-1; 8 bases map to TRBD1. The V and J ends lost 1 base and 7 bases, in that order; junction bases with no gene match: 5. Germline V gene data show CDR1 as DFQATT and CDR2 as SNEGSKA (reference sequence). The length of the CDR3 is 13 residues. The sequenced CDR3 bases are TGCAGTGCTAGAGGCGGGACAGGCTCTGGC. Its protein product is CSARGGTGSG. The full CDR3 protein is CSARGGTGSGYTF.

Details on this clone: The read falls 3 residues short of the CDR3 end, and the missing part is taken from the germline J gene. V and J are TRBV2 and TRBJ2-1; 13 bases line up with TRBD2. Germline CDR1 and CDR2: SNHLY and FYNNEI. The CDR3 length is 19 residues. V dropped 5 bases and J dropped 4; count of bases not matched to a gene: 14. CDR3: CASSHTGLAGAASYNEQFF. The CDR3 bases that were read are TGTGCCAGCAGTCACACAGGACTAGCGGGGGCCGCATCTTACAATGAG.

This clone was seen only a few times. With the read ending 3 residues before the CDR3 end, the germline J gene is used to fill in that end. V is TRBV20-1 and J is TRBJ1-1; the D gene is possibly TRBD1 (5 bases). The CDR3 loop spans 14 amino acids. Trimming shortened V by 4 bases and J by 1 base, and 13 bases separated the two germline ends. Germline V gives CDR1 DFQATT, CDR2 SNEGSKA (reference sequence). Incomplete CDR3 DNA: TGCAGTGCTAATCCAGGGAGGGGGAACACTGAA. Encoded protein: CSANPGRGNTE. The entire CDR3 is CSANPGRGNTEAFF.

This clone was counted at least ten times. The read terminates 3 residues before the CDR3 end, so the remaining end is supplied by the germline J gene. The rearrangement uses TRBV29-1 and TRBJ2-2; 10 bases map to TRBD1. This CDR3 is 15 amino acids long. The V segment lost 1 base and the J segment 7 bases; nucleotides outside the gene matches: 6. Germline CDR1 and CDR2: SQVTM and ANQGSEA. CDR3 sequence: CSVEGGQGFIGELFF. Partial CDR3 DNA: TGCAGCGTTGAAGGGGGACAGGGGTTTATCGGGGAG.

This clone was found a few times. Read sequence stops 3 residues before the CDR3 end, and the germline J gene provides the missing end. The genes are TRBV19 and TRBJ1-2; D not certain. CDR1 is LNHDA, CDR2 SQIVND, per germline (reference sequence). The germline V and J ends were trimmed by 7 bases and 4 bases, with 13 bases remaining between them. The CDR3 extends over 13 amino acids. CDR3 bases read: TGTGCCAGTATTCCGGGGATAGGCTATGGC. Protein product: CASIPGIGYG. In full, the CDR3 reads CASIPGIGYGYTF. The full variable domain, in which reference TRBV19 and TRBJ1-2 provide the parts outside the CDR3, is DGGITQSPKYLFRKEGQNVTLSCEQNLNHDAMYWYRQDPGQGLRLIYYSQIVNDFQKGDIAEGYSVSREKKESFPLTVTSAQKNPTAFYLCASIPGIGYGYTFGSGTRLTVV.

This clone was counted many times. Here the CDR3 reads CAWRLAGYAGDTQYF. The covered CDR3 bases are TGTGCCTGGAGGCTAGCGGGTTATGCGGGGGATACG. The gene calls are TRBV30 and TRBJ2-3; TRBD2 agrees at 8 bases. The read comes to an end 3 residues before the CDR3 does, leaving the germline J gene to fill in the end. CDR1 GTSNPN and CDR2 SVGIG come from the germline V gene (reference sequence). V trimming: 3 bases; J trimming: 6 bases; junction bases outside the gene matches: 11. This CDR3 is 15 amino acids long. Full variable domain (rest looked up from reference TRBV30 and TRBJ2-3): SQTIHQWPATLVQPVGSPLSLECTVEGTSNPNLYWYRQAAGRGLQLLFYSVGIGQISSEVPQNLSASRPQDRQFILSSKKLLLSDSGFYLCAWRLAGYAGDTQYFGPGTRLTVL.

As to this clone: Sequencing ends 3 residues short of the CDR3 end; the germline J gene provides the rest. The chain is built from TRBV30 and TRBJ2-7; TRBD1 aligns across 7 bases. Germline CDR1 reads GTSNPN; CDR2 reads SVGIG (reference sequence). This CDR3 has 15 residues. V shed 2 bases, J shed 0 bases, and the junction held 7 bases outside the gene matches. The DNA read from the CDR3 is TGTGCCTGGAGTCGAAGCAGGGGGAGCTCCTACGAG. Translation gives CAWSRSRGSSYE. The CDR3 in its entirety is CAWSRSRGSSYEQYF.

This clone was counted a few times. The read stops 3 residues short of the end of the CDR3; the missing end is completed from the germline J gene. This chain joins TRBV2 and TRBJ2-7, with TRBD2 as a possible D gene (6 bases). This CDR3 contains 11 residues. Germline CDR1 and CDR2: SNHLY and FYNNEI. V was pared by 10 bases and J by 4 bases, with 11 bases between. Here the CDR3 reads CAIAGGYEQYF. The covered CDR3 bases are TGTGCCATCGCCGGGGGTTACGAG.

Only a few counts were recorded for this clone. The sequence runs out 3 residues before the end of the CDR3; the remainder is reconstructed from the germline J gene. The chain employs TRBV30 and TRBJ1-2; maybe TRBD1 (5 bases). Germline-derived CDR1 and CDR2 are GTSNPN and SVGIG (reference sequence). This CDR3 is built from 13 residues. The chain's CDR3 is CAWSERGNADYTF. The DNA read from the CDR3 is TGTGCCTGGAGTGAGAGGGGCAACGCAGAT.

There are many counts of this clone. The CDR3 end is not reached by the read, which stops 3 residues before it; the germline J gene fills it in. The chain has TRBV20-1 and TRBJ2-2; 10 nucleotides match TRBD1. CDR1 is DFQATT and CDR2 is SNEGSKA in the germline V gene (reference sequence). The length of the CDR3 is 15 residues. Losses at the gene ends were 6 bases for V and 5 bases for J; bases not matched to a gene: 9. CDR3 residues: CSAKTGGQGTGELFF. The sequenced part of the CDR3 DNA is TGCAGTGCCAAAACCGGGGGACAGGGGACCGGGGAG.